The next 24 T cell receptor beta chains were all read from a single sample in a study of T-cell reconstitution after alpha-beta-depleted transplantation in children. Researchers prepared the TCRbeta library using unique molecular identifiers, the study reports. TCRdb ran MiXCR on the PCR reads and lists one entry per CDR3 protein. The sample lists 100,000 to 120,000 distinct CDR3 sequences, almost 6.5% occurring once. The starting material was PBMCs, mostly from graft donor cells, obtained 360 days after TCRalphabeta/CD19-depleted stem cell transplant. The receptors shown here come from a male patient between 2 and 10 years old who had a stem cell transplant for acute lymphoblastic leukemia, so the T cells may come from the graft donor.

This clonotype was seen many times. This chain joins TRBV5-6 and TRBJ1-1; 9 bases agree with TRBD1. The V gene's germline CDR1 is SGHDT and CDR2 YYEEEE. The J segment lost 5 bases and the V segment lost 3 bases, leaving 5 bases of the junction unmatched. The CDR3 runs to 14 residues. The chain's CDR3 is CASSYGQGKTEAFF. As DNA, the CDR3 is TGTGCCAGCAGCTACGGACAGGGGAAGACTGAAGCTTTCTTT. The whole variable domain, filled in from reference TRBV5-6 and TRBJ1-1, reads DAGVTQSPTHLIKTRGQQVTLRCSPKSGHDTVSWYQQALGQGPQFIFQYYEEEERQRGNFPDRFSGHQFPNYSSELNVNALLLGDSALYLCASSYGQGKTEAFFGQGTRLTVV.

In this sample, this clonotype turned up many times. The CDR3 coding sequence is TGTGCCAGCAGCCAAGAAGGGCTCTACAATGAGCAGTTCTTC. Its protein is CASSQEGLYNEQFF. V and J are TRBV14 and TRBJ2-1; D not resolved. V was cut by 0 bases and J by 3 bases, with 6 bases left in between. The germline V gene encodes CDR1 SGHDN and CDR2 FVKESK. There are 14 residues in the CDR3. Supplemented by reference TRBV14 and TRBJ2-1, the full variable domain reads EAGVTQFPSHSVIEKGQTVTLRCDPISGHDNLYWYRRVMGKEIKFLLHFVKESKQDESGMPNNRFLAERTGGTYSTLKVQPAELEDSGVYFCASSQEGLYNEQFFGPGTRLTVL.

This clonotype showed up many times. The V gene is TRBV10-3, the J gene TRBJ1-2; D call uncertain. The CDR3 runs to 11 residues. Germline-derived CDR1 and CDR2 are ENHRY and SYGVKD. Trimming took off 4 bases at V and 6 bases at J, with 6 bases between the two ends. The chain's CDR3 is CAISARDGYTF. The CDR3 bases are TGTGCCATCAGTGCACGCGATGGCTACACCTTC.

This clonotype was observed at least ten times. The chain recombines TRBV9 with TRBJ2-3, with 10 nucleotides matching TRBD2. CDR1 and CDR2 (germline): SGDLS, YYNGEE. The CDR3 consists of 16 residues. The J segment lost 6 bases and the V segment lost 2 bases, leaving 9 bases of the junction unmatched. The CDR3: CASSVSQRGGPDTQYF. CDR3 nucleotide sequence: TGTGCCAGCAGCGTCTCCCAGCGGGGGGGCCCGGATACGCAGTATTTT.

This clonotype occurred many times. The chain employs TRBV7-2 and TRBJ2-7; TRBD1 matches 7 bases. Germline V gene data show CDR1 as SGHTA and CDR2 as FQGNSA. With V trimmed by 5 bases and J by 3 bases, 7 bases remained unmatched. CDR3 length: 14 residues. CDR3 loop: CASSTDRAGYEQYF. CDR3 bases: TGTGCCAGCAGCACTGACAGGGCGGGCTACGAGCAGTACTTC.

This clonotype was counted many times. The chain combines TRBV28 with TRBJ2-7; D is perhaps TRBD1 (5 bases). CDR1 is MDHEN, CDR2 SYDVKM, per germline. CDR3 length: 11 amino acids. V was pared by 8 bases and J by 6 bases, with 11 bases between. CDR3 DNA sequence: TGTGCCAGCCAAGGCAGGGTCGAGCAGTACTTC. Translated: CASQGRVEQYF.

For this clonotype: This may stem from a read error, because a much larger clone lies one nucleotide away. The CDR3 here is CSTQGTEAFF. The CDR3 coding sequence is TGCAGCACACAAGGAACTGAAGCTTTCTTT. J is TRBJ1-1 and V is TRBV29-1; D not certain. The CDR3 runs to 10 residues. The V end was cut by 8 bases, the J end by 5 bases, with 9 bases between. CDR1 and CDR2 (germline): SQVTM, ANQGSEA.

This clonotype was counted ten times or more. CDR3 amino acids: CASSSPRTGENTEAFF. The CDR3 nucleotides read TGTGCCAGCAGTTCGCCCCGGACAGGGGAGAACACTGAAGCTTTCTTT. The rearrangement links TRBV27 to TRBJ1-1; TRBD1 aligns across 9 bases. This CDR3 has 16 amino acids. V lost 4 bases and J lost 1; bases outside the gene matches: 7. Germline CDR1 is MNHEY and CDR2 is SMNVEV (reference sequence).

This clonotype was detected ten times or more. The chain uses TRBV4-3 and TRBJ2-4; D is possibly TRBD2 (7 bases). CDR1 is LGHNA, CDR2 YSLEER, per germline. Trimming took 0 bases from V and 5 from J, leaving 17 bases between them. The CDR3 covers 17 residues. The CDR3 DNA reads TGCGCCAGCAGCCAAGAGTTAGGAGGGGGGGGTGAAAACATTCAGTACTTC. Its protein is CASSQELGGGGENIQYF.

This clonotype was recorded many times. The V and J genes are TRBV9 and TRBJ2-3; a weak D match, TRBD1 (6 bases). Germline CDR1 is SGDLS and CDR2 is YYNGEE. The V and J ends lost 4 bases and 1 base respectively, with 13 bases between them. CDR3 length: 15 residues. In DNA form, the CDR3 reads TGTGCCAGCAGCTCCAGGAAGGGGGGCACAGATACGCAGTATTTT. Translated: CASSSRKGGTDTQYF. The whole variable domain, filled in from reference TRBV9 and TRBJ2-3, reads DSGVTQTPKHLITATGQRVTLRCSPRSGDLSVYWYQQSLDQGLQFLIQYYNGEERAKGNILERFSAQQFPDLHSELNLSSLELGDSALYFCASSSRKGGTDTQYFGPGTRLTVL.

The table lists this clonotype with a few counts. The gene calls are TRBV4-3 and TRBJ2-1; D gene uncertain. The germline gives CDR1 LGHNA, CDR2 YSLEER. Trimming removed 0 bases at V and 4 bases at J, with 13 bases between. The CDR3 contains 16 residues. DNA for the CDR3: TGCGCCAGCAGCCAAGATCTGTGGACCCAATACAATGAGCAGTTCTTC. Translating gives CASSQDLWTQYNEQFF.

This clonotype was recorded many times. This chain links TRBV27 with TRBJ2-3; 7 nucleotides match TRBD2. The trim removed 3 bases at V and 6 bases at J, leaving 3 bases unmatched. The CDR3 extends over 13 amino acids. From germline, CDR1 is MNHEY and CDR2 SMNVEV (reference sequence). DNA of the CDR3: TGTGCCAGCAGTTTGACTAGCTTCGATACGCAGTATTTT. It specifies CASSLTSFDTQYF.

This chain connects TRBV25-1 to TRBJ1-2, with D perhaps matching TRBD1 (6 bases). The germline V gene encodes CDR1 MGHDK and CDR2 SYGVNS. V lost 6 bases and J lost 4, with 12 bases in between. The CDR3 contains 13 residues. The CDR3 region has the DNA TGTGCCAGCAGCGTCGGACAGTTCTATGGCTACACCTTC. It encodes CASSVGQFYGYTF.

In this sample, this clonotype turned up many times. The rearrangement links TRBV9 to TRBJ2-3, with D uncertain. The ends were cut back, 3 bases at V and 12 bases at J, with 11 bases in the middle. The germline V gene encodes CDR1 SGDLS and CDR2 YYNGEE. The CDR3 length is 11 residues. The CDR3 bases are TGTGCCAGCAGCGAAGTATACGGACAGTATTTT. Amino acid sequence: CASSEVYGQYF.

The table lists this clonotype with a few counts. The chain links TRBV30 to TRBJ2-7, with TRBD1 as a possible D gene (7 bases). Germline loops: CDR1 GTSNPN, CDR2 SVGIG (reference sequence). The CDR3 contains 12 residues. V lost 1 base and J lost 5, with 9 bases in between. DNA for the CDR3: TGTGCCTGGAGTGGCGGGACAGACGAGCAGTACTTC. Translated, it gives CAWSGGTDEQYF.

This clonotype was counted many times. V gene TRBV6-2 or TRBV6-3 combines with J gene TRBJ2-7; D remains ambiguous. CDR3 length: 10 residues. Germline V CDR1 and CDR2: MNHEY, SVGEGT. V gave up 7 bases and J gave up 6 bases, with 7 bases separating them. CDR3: CASTWGEQYF. In DNA, the CDR3 is TGTGCCAGCACCTGGGGCGAGCAGTACTTC.

This clonotype was seen repeatedly, ten times or more. The CDR3 sequence: CASSQDPGSYNEQFF. The CDR3 region has the DNA TGTGCCAGCAGCCAAGACCCCGGTTCCTACAATGAGCAGTTCTTC. This chain links TRBV3-1 with TRBJ2-1; D is uncertain. Trimming pared 0 bases from V and 1 base from J, leaving 7 bases between. This CDR3 is built from 15 residues. Germline V CDR1 and CDR2: LGHDT, YNNKEL (reference sequence).

By frequency in the sample, this clonotype is medium-sized (0.01 to 0.1%). The V gene is TRBV28, the J gene TRBJ2-3, with D possibly TRBD1 on 6 matching bases. The CDR3 runs 15 residues. Germline lookup yields CDR1 MDHEN and CDR2 SYDVKM. Trimming stripped 8 bases from V and 2 bases from J, with 17 bases between. CDR3 in DNA: TGTGCCAGCGCCCGGACAGAAGATACCACAGATACGCAGTATTTT. Translation: CASARTEDTTDTQYF.

This clonotype was observed many times. The gene calls are TRBV9 and TRBJ1-5; D call uncertain. Germline V gives CDR1 SGDLS, CDR2 YYNGEE. CDR3 size: 13 residues. Deletions cut 0 bases from V and 7 bases from J, with 8 bases between. CDR3 DNA sequence: TGTGCCAGCAGCGTAGGGGGAGGACAGCCCCAGCATTTT. Protein sequence: CASSVGGGQPQHF.

This clonotype appeared a few times. The chain is built from TRBV3-1 and TRBJ2-5; D gene unclear. This CDR3 region has 15 residues. With 1 base removed from V and 1 base from J, the gap between germline ends came to 10 bases. Germline assignment: CDR1 LGHDT and CDR2 YNNKEL (reference sequence). In DNA, the CDR3 is TGTGCCAGCAGCCAAGGAGAGAGGTTCCAAGAGACCCAGTACTTC. Translating gives CASSQGERFQETQYF.

The chain carries TRBV14 and TRBJ2-1; either TRBD1 or TRBD2 may supply D (6 bases each). Trimming shortened V by 2 bases and J by 2 bases, and 10 bases separated the two germline ends. Germline V gene lookup returns CDR1 SGHDN and CDR2 FVKESK. The CDR3 is 15 amino acids. The CDR3 DNA reads TGTGCCAGCAGCCAACTGGGGGGCGCCTACAATGAGCAGTTCTTC. It is translated as CASSQLGGAYNEQFF.

This clonotype was seen more than once but under ten times. V gene TRBV12-3 or TRBV12-4 combines with J gene TRBJ1-1; D gene unclear. The V gene lost 4 bases and the J gene lost 8 bases, with 17 bases spanning the gap. The CDR3 has 14 residues. The CDR3 coding sequence is TGTGCCAGCAGTTCGATACTCAGTGAGGTGGAAGCTTTCTTT. It encodes CASSSILSEVEAFF.

This clonotype was seen a handful of times. The chain combines TRBV6-5 with TRBJ1-1; maybe TRBD1 (6 bases). Looked up from germline, CDR1 is MNHEY and CDR2 is SVGAGI. The V end lost 3 bases, the J end lost 1 base, and 15 bases lay between the germline ends. CDR3 length: 16 amino acids. The CDR3 here is CASSYRRGTANTEAFF. In nucleotides, the CDR3 is TGTGCCAGCAGTTATCGGAGGGGGACGGCGAACACTGAAGCTTTCTTT.

At least ten counts were recorded for this clonotype. The chain uses TRBV4-3 and TRBJ1-5; 9 bases align to TRBD1. The CDR3 is 16 amino acids. CDR1 is LGHNA and CDR2 is YSLEER in the germline V gene. Germline trimming cut 0 bases from V and 6 bases from J; bases unmatched to any gene: 6. CDR3 sequence: CASSQDLGQGVQPQHF. The DNA of the CDR3 is TGCGCCAGCAGCCAAGATCTGGGACAGGGTGTTCAGCCCCAGCATTTT.